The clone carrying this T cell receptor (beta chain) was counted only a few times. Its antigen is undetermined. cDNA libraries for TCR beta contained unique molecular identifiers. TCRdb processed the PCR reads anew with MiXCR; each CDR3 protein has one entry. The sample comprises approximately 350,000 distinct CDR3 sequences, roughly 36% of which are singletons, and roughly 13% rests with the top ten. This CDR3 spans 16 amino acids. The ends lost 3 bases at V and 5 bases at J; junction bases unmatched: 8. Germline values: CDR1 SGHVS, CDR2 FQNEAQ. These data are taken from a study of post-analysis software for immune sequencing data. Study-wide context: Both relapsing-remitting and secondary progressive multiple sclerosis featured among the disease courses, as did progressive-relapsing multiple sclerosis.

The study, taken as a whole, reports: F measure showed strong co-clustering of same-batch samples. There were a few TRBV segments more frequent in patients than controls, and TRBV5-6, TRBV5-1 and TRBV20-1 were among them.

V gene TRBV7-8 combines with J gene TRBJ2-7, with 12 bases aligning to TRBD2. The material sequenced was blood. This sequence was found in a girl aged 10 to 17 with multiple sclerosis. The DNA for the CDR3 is TGTGCCAGCAGCTTCGGACTAGCGGGGACAATCCACGAGCAGTACTTC. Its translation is CASSFGLAGTIHEQYF.